These 7 T cell receptor beta chains share one sample of origin, sequenced in a study of blood T cell repertoires in COVID-19. Produced via immunoSEQ multiplex PCR; TCRdb's table is partial and in-frame only. The sample lists roughly 350,000 clones; 70% to 90% were seen once. The sample consisted of peripheral blood. The source is a woman in her twenties or thirties with COVID-19, enrolled during active disease.

V and J are TRBV7-9 and TRBJ1-6, with 12 nucleotides matching TRBD1. Germline CDR1 SEHNR, CDR2 FQNEAQ (reference sequence). The junction had 5 bases not matched to a gene; V was cut back by 5 bases and J by 9 bases. The CDR3 runs to 15 residues. Here the CDR3 DNA reads TGTGCCAGCAGCCCAAGGGACAGGGGGCTTTCACCCCTCCACTTT. Its protein product is CASSPRDRGLSPLHF. Based on the CDR3 plus reference TRBV7-9 and TRBJ1-6, the full variable domain is DTGVSQNPRHKITKRGQNVTFRCDPISEHNRLYWYRQTLGQGPEFLTYFQNEAQLEKSRLLSDRFSAERPKGSFSTLEIQRTEQGDSAMYLCASSPRDRGLSPLHFGNGTRLTVT.

CDR3 sequence: CASETSGDLALSTDTQYF. CDR3 bases: TGTGCCAGCGAAACTAGCGGAGACCTAGCTCTGAGCACAGATACGCAGTATTTT. J is TRBJ2-3 and V is TRBV2, with 8 bases that match TRBD2. This CDR3 is 18 amino acids long. V shed 8 bases and J 0 bases; nucleotides not matched to a gene: 16. Germline CDR1 is SNHLY and CDR2 is FYNNEI. Full variable domain (remainder filled in from reference TRBV2 and TRBJ2-3): EPEVTQTPSHQVTQMGQEVILRCVPISNHLYFYWYRQILGQKVEFLVSFYNNEISEKSEIFDDQFSVERPDGSNFTLKIRSTKLEDSAMYFCASETSGDLALSTDTQYFGPGTRLTVL.

Details on this clone: Within the sample, other DNA sequences also encode this same CDR3. V gene TRBV5-4 combines with J gene TRBJ2-4; D perhaps matches TRBD1 (8 bases). Germline V lookup: CDR1 SGHNT, CDR2 YYREEE (reference sequence). The CDR3 spans 14 residues. Trimming left V 0 bases short and J 8 bases short, with 12 bases between. CDR3: CASSLGQGRDIQYF. The CDR3 DNA sequence: TGTGCCAGCAGCTTGGGACAGGGGAGGGACATTCAGTACTTC.

The genes are TRBV19 and TRBJ1-6, with TRBD1 as a possible D gene (6 bases). V lost 4 bases to trimming and J lost 0 bases, with 16 bases between them. Germline V gives CDR1 LNHDA, CDR2 SQIVND (reference sequence). The CDR3 extends over 18 amino acids. The CDR3 sequence is CASSKGWTASSYNSPLHF. As DNA, the CDR3 is TGTGCCAGTAGTAAGGGTTGGACAGCGAGCTCCTATAATTCACCCCTCCACTTT.

The rearrangement uses TRBV28 and TRBJ2-2; 7 bases fit TRBD2. Germline V lookup: CDR1 MDHEN, CDR2 SYDVKM. This CDR3 contains 14 residues. J lost 2 bases, V lost 6 bases, and 3 bases had no gene match. The CDR3: CASRIAGNTGELFF. The CDR3 DNA is TGTGCCAGCAGGATAGCGGGTAACACCGGGGAGCTGTTTTTT.

The V call is TRBV18, the J call TRBJ2-6; perhaps TRBD1 as D (5 bases). Per the germline V gene, CDR1 is KGHSH and CDR2 is LQKENI. V was pared by 3 bases and J by 2 bases, with 8 bases between. The CDR3 runs 15 residues. The CDR3 DNA sequence: TGTGCCAGCTCACCGATCAGGGCTGGGGCCAACGTCCTGACTTTC. Translated, it gives CASSPIRAGANVLTF.

This rearrangement joins TRBV14 to TRBJ2-4, with TRBD2 as a possible D gene (7 bases). Germline V CDR1 and CDR2: SGHDN, FVKESK. CDR3 length: 17 amino acids. V was clipped by 5 bases and J by 0 bases, with 17 bases between them. CDR3 nucleotides: TGTGCCAGCAGCGGGGGGGCGGTCCCTCTAGCCAAAAACATTCAGTACTTC. This gives the protein CASSGGAVPLAKNIQYF.